Listed below are T cell receptor beta chains from one sample, sequenced in a study of T cells in Graves' hyperthyroidism and ophthalmopathy. One entry per CDR3 protein, called by TCRdb with MiXCR from the multiplex PCR reads. The table lists around 520,000 distinct CDR3 sequences, around 15% of them singletons. The sequenced sample was blood. The receptor set was obtained from a woman in her thirties or forties with Graves' hyperthyroidism. Both conserved end residues are part of each CDR3. The order of the fields is J gene, D gene, clone size, V gene, CDR3 DNA, CDR3 protein. The D gene is left open where the match is weak. Size is stated for part of the rows, as once, few or many counts, or as a class when the clone is expanded.

J gene: TRBJ2-7
D gene: .
clone size: few
V gene: TRBV11-2
CDR3 DNA: TGTGCCAGCGGAATTGGGTTCGGGGCCGAGCAGTACTTC
CDR3 protein: CASGIGFGAEQYF

J gene: TRBJ2-2
D gene: .
clone size: few
V gene: TRBV29-1
CDR3 DNA: TGCAGCGTCCCCGACGGAAGGGCCGGGGAGCTGTTTTTT
CDR3 protein: CSVPDGRAGELFF

J gene: TRBJ2-5
D gene: TRBD2
clone size: .
V gene: TRBV20-1
CDR3 DNA: TGCAGTGCTAGGTTGACTAGCGGGAGTTTGGAGACCCAGTACTTC
CDR3 protein: CSARLTSGSLETQYF

J gene: TRBJ2-5
D gene: .
clone size: many
V gene: TRBV18
CDR3 DNA: TGTGCCAGCTCACCAGGTAGCGAAGAGACCCAGTACTTC
CDR3 protein: CASSPGSEETQYF

J gene: TRBJ2-1
D gene: TRBD2
clone size: .
V gene: TRBV24-1
CDR3 DNA: TGTGCCACCAGTGATGGACTAGCGGGTCGGGGACAGTTCTTC
CDR3 protein: CATSDGLAGRGQFF

J gene: TRBJ1-5
D gene: TRBD1
clone size: many
V gene: TRBV28
CDR3 DNA: TGTGCCAGCAGCAGTCTCGACAGGGGGTCTCAGCCCCAGCATTTT
CDR3 protein: CASSSLDRGSQPQHF

J gene: TRBJ2-7
D gene: .
clone size: many
V gene: TRBV20-1
CDR3 DNA: TGCAGTGCTAGAGAGGCCTTTGCCGAGCAGTACTTC
CDR3 protein: CSAREAFAEQYF

J gene: TRBJ2-5
D gene: .
clone size: many
V gene: TRBV7-8
CDR3 DNA: TGTGCCAGCAGCCCCCATGCAGGGGCAGAGACCCAGTACTTC
CDR3 protein: CASSPHAGAETQYF

J gene: TRBJ2-1
D gene: .
clone size: many
V gene: TRBV6-1
CDR3 DNA: TGTGCCAGCAGTGATATGGTGGGAGCGCCCTACAATGAGCAGTTCTTC
CDR3 protein: CASSDMVGAPYNEQFF

J gene: TRBJ1-2
D gene: .
clone size: .
V gene: TRBV5-1
CDR3 DNA: TGCGCCAGCGGCTTGAATGCCGGCGCCTTGTATGGCTACACCTTC
CDR3 protein: CASGLNAGALYGYTF

J gene: TRBJ2-1
D gene: TRBD2
clone size: many
V gene: TRBV2
CDR3 DNA: TGTGCCAGCAAGCGGGAGGGCTCCTACAATGAGCAGTTCTTC
CDR3 protein: CASKREGSYNEQFF

J gene: TRBJ2-2
D gene: .
clone size: many
V gene: TRBV12-3/TRBV12-4
CDR3 DNA: TGTGCCAGCACCCGCACGAACACCGGGGAGCTGTTTTTT
CDR3 protein: CASTRTNTGELFF

J gene: TRBJ1-4
D gene: TRBD1
clone size: .
V gene: TRBV28
CDR3 DNA: TGTGCCAGCAGCCAAACAGGACAGGGATTAACTAATGAAAAACTGTTTTTT
CDR3 protein: CASSQTGQGLTNEKLFF

J gene: TRBJ2-1
D gene: TRBD2
clone size: many
V gene: TRBV12-3/TRBV12-4
CDR3 DNA: TGTGCCAGCAGTTTAGCGCTGTTTTCCAGCGGGAGAGACAATGAGCAGTTCTTC
CDR3 protein: CASSLALFSSGRDNEQFF

J gene: TRBJ2-7
D gene: .
clone size: few
V gene: TRBV11-2
CDR3 DNA: TGTGCCAGCAGCTTAGATGTCGGGGTAGCCCGGGACGAGCAGTACTTC
CDR3 protein: CASSLDVGVARDEQYF

J gene: TRBJ2-5
D gene: TRBD2
clone size: many
V gene: TRBV27
CDR3 DNA: TGTGCCAGCAGTTCTTCCGGGACTAGCGGGAGTAGGCTTGAGACCCAGTACTTC
CDR3 protein: CASSSSGTSGSRLETQYF

J gene: TRBJ1-5
D gene: .
clone size: .
V gene: TRBV15
CDR3 DNA: TGTGCCACCAGCAGAGATTGGAATCAGCCCCAGCATTTT
CDR3 protein: CATSRDWNQPQHF

J gene: TRBJ2-7
D gene: .
clone size: many
V gene: TRBV5-1
CDR3 DNA: TGCGCCAGCAGCCCCGGAACCCCCGGCTGGGGCTACGAGCAGTACTTC
CDR3 protein: CASSPGTPGWGYEQYF

J gene: TRBJ2-1
D gene: .
clone size: many
V gene: TRBV7-8
CDR3 DNA: TGTGCCAGCAGCCCCGGGGGAGCGGTTTATGAGCAGTTCTTC
CDR3 protein: CASSPGGAVYEQFF

J gene: TRBJ2-1
D gene: .
clone size: many
V gene: TRBV10-3
CDR3 DNA: TGTGCCATCAGCCTCACCCCAGGGCGTGAGCAGTTCTTC
CDR3 protein: CAISLTPGREQFF

J gene: TRBJ1-2
D gene: TRBD1
clone size: many
V gene: TRBV28
CDR3 DNA: TGTGCCAGCAGCCCAGGGGGGGCCGGCTATGGCTACACCTTC
CDR3 protein: CASSPGGAGYGYTF

J gene: TRBJ2-2
D gene: TRBD1
clone size: many
V gene: TRBV5-1
CDR3 DNA: TGCGCCAGCAGCTTTACAGGGGGACTTGAGTCCGGGGAGCTGTTTTTT
CDR3 protein: CASSFTGGLESGELFF

J gene: TRBJ2-2
D gene: TRBD2
clone size: .
V gene: TRBV7-9
CDR3 DNA: TGTGCCAGCAGCCCACGTATCATAGCGGGAACGAACACCGGGGAGCTGTTTTTT
CDR3 protein: CASSPRIIAGTNTGELFF

J gene: TRBJ2-1
D gene: .
clone size: many
V gene: TRBV28
CDR3 DNA: TGTGCCTGCTCAGGGGCTAGCGCAAGCTCCTACAATGAGCAGTTCTTC
CDR3 protein: CACSGASASSYNEQFF

J gene: TRBJ1-4
D gene: .
clone size: .
V gene: TRBV20-1
CDR3 DNA: TGCAGTGCTTCTAACCCGGGTGATGTAAAACTGTTTTTT
CDR3 protein: CSASNPGDVKLFF

J gene: TRBJ1-2
D gene: .
clone size: many
V gene: TRBV2
CDR3 DNA: TGTGCCAGCAGTGAATCAGAGGGGCACGTCTACGGCTACACCTTC
CDR3 protein: CASSESEGHVYGYTF

J gene: TRBJ2-2
D gene: .
clone size: many
V gene: TRBV11-3
CDR3 DNA: TGTGCCAGCAGCTTAGGTCTGGGAGCCGGGGAGCTGTTTTTT
CDR3 protein: CASSLGLGAGELFF

J gene: TRBJ1-2
D gene: .
clone size: .
V gene: TRBV7-2
CDR3 DNA: TGTGCCAACAGCCTACTCACAGGAAACTATGGCTACACCTTC
CDR3 protein: CANSLLTGNYGYTF

J gene: TRBJ2-5
D gene: TRBD1
clone size: .
V gene: TRBV19
CDR3 DNA: TGTGCCAGTAGTAAGGAAAAGGGACAGGGAAAAGAGACCCAGTACTTC
CDR3 protein: CASSKEKGQGKETQYF

J gene: TRBJ2-7
D gene: .
clone size: .
V gene: TRBV30
CDR3 DNA: TGTGCCTGGAGTGTGTCCAGGGGCTACGAGCAGTACTTC
CDR3 protein: CAWSVSRGYEQYF

J gene: TRBJ1-4
D gene: TRBD1
clone size: .
V gene: TRBV27
CDR3 DNA: TGTGCCAGCAGTCCATATACAGGGGTTGGAGAAAAACTGTTTTTT
CDR3 protein: CASSPYTGVGEKLFF

J gene: TRBJ2-1
D gene: TRBD2
clone size: .
V gene: TRBV2
CDR3 DNA: TGTGCCAGCACCGGACTAGCGGGACCTTACAATGAGCAGTTCTTC
CDR3 protein: CASTGLAGPYNEQFF

J gene: TRBJ1-2
D gene: TRBD1
clone size: many
V gene: TRBV11-2
CDR3 DNA: TGTGCCAGCAGCTCCCCCGGTGGGACAGGGATGAGAGGCTACACCTTC
CDR3 protein: CASSSPGGTGMRGYTF

J gene: TRBJ2-7
D gene: TRBD2
clone size: few
V gene: TRBV18
CDR3 DNA: TGTGCCAGCTCAAGTAGGACTAGCGGGATTCGCGAGCAGTACTTC
CDR3 protein: CASSSRTSGIREQYF

J gene: TRBJ2-1
D gene: .
clone size: many
V gene: TRBV7-2
CDR3 DNA: TGTGCCAGCAGCTTATCTAGCAGCTACTCCTACAATGAGCAGTTCTTC
CDR3 protein: CASSLSSSYSYNEQFF

J gene: TRBJ2-1
D gene: .
clone size: many
V gene: TRBV3-1
CDR3 DNA: TGTGCCAGCAGCCTCCCAGGGACTGAGCAGTTCTTC
CDR3 protein: CASSLPGTEQFF

J gene: TRBJ2-1
D gene: .
clone size: many
V gene: TRBV20-1
CDR3 DNA: TGCAGTGCTACAAACAATGAGCAGTTCTTC
CDR3 protein: CSATNNEQFF

J gene: TRBJ2-2
D gene: TRBD1
clone size: .
V gene: TRBV27
CDR3 DNA: TGTGCCAGCAGTGCGGACAGGGGGGGCACCGGGGAGCTGTTTTTT
CDR3 protein: CASSADRGGTGELFF

J gene: TRBJ2-1
D gene: TRBD2
clone size: many
V gene: TRBV11-1
CDR3 DNA: TGTGCCAGCAGCTTTCATAGCGGGAGCTCCTACAATGAGCAGTTCTTC
CDR3 protein: CASSFHSGSSYNEQFF

J gene: TRBJ2-2
D gene: .
clone size: .
V gene: TRBV12-3/TRBV12-4
CDR3 DNA: TGTGCCACTACAGTTTCTGGACTGAGAGGGGAGCTGTTTTTT
CDR3 protein: CATTVSGLRGELFF

J gene: TRBJ2-7
D gene: .
clone size: .
V gene: TRBV4-1
CDR3 DNA: TGCGCCAGCAGGGCTAGCGCTAGCTCCTACGAGCAGTACTTC
CDR3 protein: CASRASASSYEQYF

J gene: TRBJ2-3
D gene: TRBD1
clone size: few
V gene: TRBV4-2
CDR3 DNA: TGTGCCAGCAGCCTCAACCGGGACAGGGAAGATACGCAGTATTTT
CDR3 protein: CASSLNRDREDTQYF

J gene: TRBJ2-7
D gene: TRBD1
clone size: many
V gene: TRBV11-1
CDR3 DNA: TGTGCCAGCAGCTTAAAACAGGGGGCCAAAACCTCCTACGAGCAGTACTTC
CDR3 protein: CASSLKQGAKTSYEQYF

J gene: TRBJ2-6
D gene: TRBD1
clone size: .
V gene: TRBV10-3
CDR3 DNA: TGTGCCAGCAGTTACACAACACAGGGGGCGTACCCCCCCGGGGCCAACGTCCAGACTTTC
CDR3 protein: CASSYTTQGAYPPGANVQTF

J gene: TRBJ2-1
D gene: .
clone size: many
V gene: TRBV27
CDR3 DNA: TGTGCCAGCAGTACCTCGAGAGGGAATGAGCAGTTCTTC
CDR3 protein: CASSTSRGNEQFF

J gene: TRBJ2-1
D gene: TRBD2
clone size: many
V gene: TRBV29-1
CDR3 DNA: TGCAGCGTTGTGCGGGGAGGGCCCTACAATGAGCAGTTCTTC
CDR3 protein: CSVVRGGPYNEQFF

J gene: TRBJ2-3
D gene: .
clone size: many
V gene: TRBV29-1
CDR3 DNA: TGCAGCGTTGATGCTCTGACTACGCAGTATTTT
CDR3 protein: CSVDALTTQYF

J gene: TRBJ2-1
D gene: .
clone size: .
V gene: TRBV27
CDR3 DNA: TGTGCCAGTACGACCGGGACACCTTACAATGAGCAGTTCTTC
CDR3 protein: CASTTGTPYNEQFF

J gene: TRBJ2-1
D gene: TRBD2
clone size: .
V gene: TRBV28
CDR3 DNA: TGTGCCAGCAGTCTTACGGGACTAGACGGCAATGAGCAGTTCTTC
CDR3 protein: CASSLTGLDGNEQFF

J gene: TRBJ2-3
D gene: TRBD1
clone size: many
V gene: TRBV29-1
CDR3 DNA: TGCAGCGTTACTAGACAGGGGGGCACAGATACGCAGTATTTT
CDR3 protein: CSVTRQGGTDTQYF

J gene: TRBJ2-6
D gene: .
clone size: .
V gene: TRBV10-3
CDR3 DNA: TGTGCCAGTACAGGGCTATCCTACTCTGGGGCCAACGTCCTGACTTTC
CDR3 protein: CASTGLSYSGANVLTF